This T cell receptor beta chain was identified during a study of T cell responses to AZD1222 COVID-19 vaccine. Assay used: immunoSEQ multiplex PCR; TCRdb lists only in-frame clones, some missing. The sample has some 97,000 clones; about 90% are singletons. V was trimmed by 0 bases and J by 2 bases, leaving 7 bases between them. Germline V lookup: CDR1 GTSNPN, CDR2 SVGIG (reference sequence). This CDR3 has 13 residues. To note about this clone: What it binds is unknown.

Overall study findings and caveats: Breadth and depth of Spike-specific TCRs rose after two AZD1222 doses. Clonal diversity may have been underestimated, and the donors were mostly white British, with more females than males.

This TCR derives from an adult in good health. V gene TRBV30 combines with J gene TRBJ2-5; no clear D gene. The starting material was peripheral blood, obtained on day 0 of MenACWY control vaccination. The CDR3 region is CAWSVNVQETQYF. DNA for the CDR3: TGTGCCTGGAGTGTAAACGTTCAAGAGACCCAGTACTTC.